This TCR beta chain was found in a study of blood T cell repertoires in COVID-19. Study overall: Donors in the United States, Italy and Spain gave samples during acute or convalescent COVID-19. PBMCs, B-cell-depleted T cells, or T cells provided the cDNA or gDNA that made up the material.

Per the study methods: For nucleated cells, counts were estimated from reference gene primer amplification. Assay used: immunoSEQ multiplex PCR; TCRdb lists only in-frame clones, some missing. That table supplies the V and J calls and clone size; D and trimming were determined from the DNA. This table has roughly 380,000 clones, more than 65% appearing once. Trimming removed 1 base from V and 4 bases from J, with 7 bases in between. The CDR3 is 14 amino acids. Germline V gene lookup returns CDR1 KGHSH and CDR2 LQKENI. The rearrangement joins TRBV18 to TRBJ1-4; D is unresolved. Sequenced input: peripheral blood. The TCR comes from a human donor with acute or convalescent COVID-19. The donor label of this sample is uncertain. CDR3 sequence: CASSPRQINEKLFF. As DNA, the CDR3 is TGTGCCAGCTCACCACGGCAAATTAATGAAAAACTGTTTTTT.